A selection of T cell receptor beta chains follows, all from one sample in a study of Ad26.COV2.S vaccination and SARS-CoV-2 variants. Only in-frame clones appear in the TCRdb table, and some are missing; sequencing was by immunoSEQ multiplex PCR. The table shows hundreds of thousands of clones, with approximately 90% occurring only once. This material consisted of peripheral blood, taken in a trial of Ad26.COV2.S vaccine versus placebo. Receptors originate from a person aged 18 to 65 who received the Ad26.COV2.S COVID-19 vaccine or a placebo. Both conserved end residues are part of each CDR3. A D gene is named only where the DNA matches it firmly. Not every row has a clone size; where given, it reads once, few, many or a size class.

D gene | CDR3 length | J gene | clone size | V gene | CDR3 DNA | CDR3 protein
. | 13 | TRBJ2-2 | . | TRBV28 | TGTGCCGCACACAACTGGGGGACCGGGGAGCTGTTTTTT | CAAHNWGTGELFF
. | 13 | TRBJ1-5 | . | TRBV28 | TGTGCCAGCAGTTCGAGATTACAATCGCCCCAGCATTTT | CASSSRLQSPQHF
. | 10 | TRBJ2-6 | . | TRBV9 | TGTGCCAGCAGCGGAAACGTCCTGACTTTC | CASSGNVLTF
TRBD1 | 16 | TRBJ2-6 | . | TRBV7-8 | TGTGCCAGCAGCTCTTATACAGGGGCTGGGGCCAACGTCCTGACTTTC | CASSSYTGAGANVLTF
TRBD2 | 14 | TRBJ2-7 | . | TRBV5-6 | TGTGCCAGCAGCTTGGTCGGGAGGACCTACGAGCAGTACTTC | CASSLVGRTYEQYF
. | 16 | TRBJ1-2 | . | TRBV18 | TGTGCCAGCTCACCACTTCAATCGGCAGGGGACTATGGCTACACCTTC | CASSPLQSAGDYGYTF
. | 15 | TRBJ2-2 | . | TRBV28 | TGTGCCAGCAGTAGGACAGACGCGAACACCGGGGAGCTGTTTTTT | CASSRTDANTGELFF
TRBD2 | 12 | TRBJ2-7 | . | TRBV2 | TGTGCCAGCAGCGAGCGGGGGCACGAGCAGTACTTC | CASSERGHEQYF
. | 14 | TRBJ2-5 | . | TRBV18 | TGTGCCAGCTCACCAGTTGAGGTGCCGAGGGCCCAGTACTTC | CASSPVEVPRAQYF
TRBD1 | 14 | TRBJ2-7 | once | TRBV5-4 | TGTGCCAGCAGCGGGGGACAGGCAACCTACGAGCAGTACTTC | CASSGGQATYEQYF
TRBD2 | 16 | TRBJ2-1 | . | TRBV4-1 | TGCGCCAGCAGCCAGAGAGGGCGGGAGGGCCGGAATGAGCAGTTCTTC | CASSQRGREGRNEQFF